This entry concerns a single T cell receptor (beta chain). This entry comes from a study of blood T cell repertoires in COVID-19. Background on the study: The United States, Italy and Spain were the sources of the acute and convalescent COVID-19 samples.

CDR1 is GTSNPN and CDR2 is SVGIG in the germline V gene (reference sequence). The V and J ends lost 5 bases and 2 bases, in that order; junction bases with no gene match: 15. The CDR3 loop spans 17 amino acids. Repertoires were generated with immunoSEQ multiplex PCR, while TCRdb's copy carries only in-frame clones and drops some. The sample has roughly 250,000 clones; roughly 88% are singletons. The V gene is TRBV30, the J gene TRBJ1-5, with 7 bases identical to TRBD1. This receptor was taken from a woman aged 40 to 49 who had recovered from COVID-19. The sample was peripheral blood. CDR3 nucleotide sequence: TGTGCCTGGGGGGGAAGAACAGGGACAGCAGGCAATCAGCCCCAGCATTTT. It is translated as CAWGGRTGTAGNQPQHF. The complete variable domain, with remaining parts taken from reference TRBV30 and TRBJ1-5, reads SQTIHQWPATLVQPVGSPLSLECTVEGTSNPNLYWYRQAAGRGLQLLFYSVGIGQISSEVPQNLSASRPQDRQFILSSKKLLLSDSGFYLCAWGGRTGTAGNQPQHFGDGTRLSIL.